Listed here are 29 T cell receptor beta chains from one sample, sequenced in a study of metastatic and nonmetastatic thyroid tumors. Each patient came to thyroid surgery without any prior treatment (of any kind). TCRdb re-called clones via MiXCR from the PCR reads. The repertoire holds 70,000 or so clones, with 11% to 15% as singletons. Material: blood. The receptor set was obtained from a male donor with papillary thyroid cancer or a benign thyroid nodule (not recorded which). Some clones in this sample may be carry-over from other donors' samples.

This clone was detected many times. This rearrangement joins TRBV13 to TRBJ1-1, with D uncertain. V was pared by 6 bases and J by 1 base, with 9 bases between. The CDR3 covers 13 residues. Germline values: CDR1 PRHDT, CDR2 FYEKMQ (reference sequence). Here the CDR3 reads CASRVAWNTEAFF. Written as DNA, the CDR3 is TGTGCCAGCAGGGTTGCCTGGAACACTGAAGCTTTCTTT.

This clone was seen ten or more times. The chain joins TRBV9 to TRBJ1-1, with D tentatively TRBD1 (6 bases). This CDR3 has 14 amino acids. Germline V gene data show CDR1 as SGDLS and CDR2 as YYNGEE. V dropped 1 base and J dropped 1 base, with 8 bases sitting between them. The CDR3 loop is CASSVTGRNTEAFF. The CDR3 coding sequence is TGTGCCAGCAGCGTAACAGGGAGGAACACTGAAGCTTTCTTT.

This clone was seen many times. Written as DNA, the CDR3 is TGTGCCAGCAGCTTAAGCCGGAATAGTTACGATGAGCAGTTCTTC. Translation gives CASSLSRNSYDEQFF. The V call is TRBV7-3, the J call TRBJ2-1; D unresolved. Per the germline V gene, CDR1 is SGHTA and CDR2 is FQGTGA. V lost 1 base and J 8 bases, leaving 15 bases between the germline ends. The CDR3 has 15 residues.

Ten or more counts support this clone. This chain links TRBV24-1 with TRBJ2-3; either TRBD1 or TRBD2 may fit D (5 bases each). Germline-derived CDR1 and CDR2 are KGHDR and SFDVKD. This CDR3 comprises 15 residues. Trimming removed 6 bases from V and 4 bases from J, with 16 bases in between. CDR3 amino acids: CATSFGTPRSDTQYF. The CDR3, as DNA: TGTGCCACCAGTTTCGGGACCCCCCGGTCAGATACGCAGTATTTT.

This clone has at least ten counts. V usage is TRBV7-2 and J usage is TRBJ2-3; D might be TRBD2 (5 bases). The germline V gene encodes CDR1 SGHTA and CDR2 FQGNSA. CDR3 length: 14 amino acids. The V end lost 5 bases, the J end lost 6 bases, and 15 bases lay between the germline ends. The CDR3: CASSAGLAIDTQYF. The CDR3 DNA is TGTGCCAGCAGCGCGGGCCTAGCAATTGATACGCAGTATTTT.

Comments on this clone: Just one base apart from a much larger clone, this may be a read error. The rearrangement links TRBV18 to TRBJ2-3; TRBD1 is a possible D gene (6 bases). This CDR3 is built from 14 residues. Germline CDR1 KGHSH, CDR2 LQKENI. The CDR3: CTSSRIRGRDTQYF. Here the CDR3 DNA reads TGTACCAGCTCCAGGATCAGGGGCAGAGATACGCAGTATTTT.

There are a few counts of this clone. The chain joins TRBV30 to TRBJ2-2; a possible D gene is TRBD2 (6 bases). Trimming took off 4 bases at V and 6 bases at J, with 21 bases between the two ends. The CDR3 covers 16 residues. Germline lookup yields CDR1 GTSNPN and CDR2 SVGIG (reference sequence). CDR3 region: CAWIRSREFKPGELFF. DNA of the CDR3: TGTGCCTGGATCCGGAGTCGGGAGTTCAAGCCCGGGGAGCTGTTTTTT.

This clone was observed many times. This chain joins TRBV19 and TRBJ2-5; 7 bases agree with TRBD1. The V segment lost 5 bases and the J segment 5 bases; nucleotides outside the gene matches: 8. CDR3 length: 14 amino acids. Germline V gene lookup returns CDR1 LNHDA and CDR2 SQIVND (reference sequence). In DNA, the CDR3 is TGTGCCAGTAGTTTTACAGGGGAACTGGAGACCCAGTACTTC. This translates into CASSFTGELETQYF.

This clone was found many times. The chain has TRBV28 and TRBJ1-5; D not certain. The V gene lost 1 base and the J gene lost 4 bases, with 8 bases spanning the gap. The CDR3 contains 14 residues. CDR1 and CDR2 from the germline V gene are MDHEN and SYDVKM. Here the CDR3 DNA reads TGTGCCAGCAGTTTATTTGGGAGAAATCAGCCCCAGCATTTT. Its translation: CASSLFGRNQPQHF.

This clone came up many times. The chain links TRBV2 to TRBJ2-1; 12 bases line up with TRBD1. This CDR3 is 14 amino acids long. The V segment lost 11 bases and the J segment 7 bases; nucleotides outside the gene matches: 9. Germline V gene sequence: CDR1 SNHLY, CDR2 FYNNEI. DNA of the CDR3: TGTGCCGGACGAGGGGACAGGGGGCATAATGAGCAGTTCTTC. Protein sequence: CAGRGDRGHNEQFF.

The rearrangement joins TRBV5-4 to TRBJ2-7; D not resolved. V gave up 0 bases and J gave up 0 bases, with 10 bases separating them. Germline V lookup: CDR1 SGHNT, CDR2 YYREEE (reference sequence). The CDR3 is made up of 15 amino acids. The CDR3 is CASSLGSGSSYEQYF. CDR3 in DNA: TGTGCCAGCAGCTTGGGGTCAGGTAGCTCCTACGAGCAGTACTTC.

This clone was seen ten or more times. The chain carries TRBV19 and TRBJ2-7; no clear D. The CDR3 spans 14 residues. Between the trimmed V and J ends, which lost 7 bases and 2 bases, there was a span of 15 bases. Germline CDR1 is LNHDA and CDR2 is SQIVND (reference sequence). In nucleotides, the CDR3 is TGTGCCAGTAAAGTTGGGATTGGAGCCTACGAGCAGTACTTC. Protein product: CASKVGIGAYEQYF.

The chain has TRBV20-1 and TRBJ2-7; TRBD2 matches at 16 bases. The CDR3 is 16 amino acids. Germline CDR1 DFQATT, CDR2 SNEGSKA (reference sequence). CDR3 sequence reads: CSATGTSGRAGYEQYV. The CDR3, as DNA: TGCAGCGCTACCGGGACTAGCGGGAGGGCGGGGTACGAGCAGTACGTC.

As to this clone: One end of the junction is discordant with germline, which a read error may explain. The gene calls are TRBV27 and TRBJ2-5; 12 bases are a match to TRBD2. The CDR3 totals 16 residues. In germline, CDR1 is MNHEY, CDR2 SMNVEV (reference sequence). Here the CDR3 reads CTSSRTSGVWVETQYF. The CDR3, as DNA: TGTACCAGCAGTAGGACTAGCGGGGTATGGGTGGAGACCCAGTACTTC.

About this clone: This clone may be a read error of a much larger clone one base away. This chain links TRBV28 with TRBJ2-5, with D tentatively TRBD2 (6 bases). The V end lost 9 bases, the J end lost 2 bases, and 19 bases lay between the germline ends. Germline lookup yields CDR1 MDHEN and CDR2 SYDVKM. This CDR3 has 15 amino acids. CDR3: CARRQPRETQETQYF. The CDR3 bases are TGTGCCAGAAGGCAACCCCGGGAGACACAAGAGACCCAGTACTTC.

For this clone: Just one base apart from a much larger clone, this may be a read error. The gene calls are TRBV5-6 and TRBJ2-3; possibly TRBD1 for D (5 bases). V was cut by 4 bases and J by 1 base, with 16 bases left in between. The germline gives CDR1 SGHDT, CDR2 YYEEEE. The CDR3 sequence is 16 residues long. The CDR3 spells CASSPEGVTGTDTQYF. As DNA, the CDR3 is TGTGCCAGCAGCCCTGAAGGGGTCACTGGCACAGATACGCAGTATTTT.

This clone was seen at least ten times. This chain joins TRBV27 and TRBJ2-1, with TRBD2 as a possible D gene (6 bases). Germline V CDR1 and CDR2: MNHEY, SMNVEV (reference sequence). The V gene lost 5 bases and the J gene lost 2 bases, with 13 bases spanning the gap. The CDR3 length is 15 residues. CDR3 sequence (DNA): TGTGCCAGCAGTCCCATGGAGGGACCCTACAATGAGCAGTTCTTC. Its translation: CASSPMEGPYNEQFF.

This clone was recorded many times. The chain has TRBV6-1 and TRBJ1-2; D unclear. The CDR3 consists of 16 residues. The germline V gene encodes CDR1 MNHNS and CDR2 SASEGT. Between the trimmed V and J ends, which lost 3 bases and 8 bases, there was a span of 22 bases. For the CDR3, the DNA is TGTGCCAGCAGTGATCCGCCCCAATCAGCTAAAGGGGGCTACACCTTC. Amino acid sequence: CASSDPPQSAKGGYTF.

The V gene is TRBV6-5, the J gene TRBJ2-7, with D unresolved. This CDR3 has 14 residues. V lost 2 bases and J 1 base, leaving 9 bases between the germline ends. Per the germline V gene, CDR1 is MNHEY and CDR2 is SVGAGI. The CDR3 here is CASSYPGASYEQYF. CDR3 DNA: TGTGCCAGCAGTTACCCGGGTGCATCCTACGAGCAGTACTTC.

In regard to this clone: A much larger clone sits a single nucleotide away, making a read error possible. Other DNA sequences in this sample translate to the same CDR3. The J gene is TRBJ2-2, the V gene TRBV4-3; D is possibly TRBD2 (6 bases). The CDR3 consists of 18 residues. The V end lost 0 bases, the J end lost 3 bases, and 17 bases lay between the germline ends. Germline assignment: CDR1 LGHNA and CDR2 YSLEER. CDR3 sequence: CASSQDLWGTSYTGELFF. In DNA, the CDR3 is TGCGCCAGCAGCCAAGATCTGTGGGGTACTAGCTACACCGGGGAGCTGTTTTTT.

This clone appeared many times. J is TRBJ2-3 and V is TRBV7-2, with 9 bases that match TRBD2. V lost 4 bases and J lost 2; bases outside the gene matches: 7. CDR1 SGHTA and CDR2 FQGNSA come from the germline V gene. This CDR3 region has 16 residues. Here the CDR3 reads CASSSNSGGLTDTQYF. Here the CDR3 DNA reads TGTGCCAGCAGCTCGAATAGCGGGGGACTCACAGATACGCAGTATTTT. Full variable domain (outside the CDR3, taken from reference TRBV7-2 and TRBJ2-3): GAGVSQSPSNKVTEKGKDVELRCDPISGHTALYWYRQSLGQGLEFLIYFQGNSAPDKSGLPSDRFSAERTGGSVSTLTIQRTQQEDSAVYLCASSSNSGGLTDTQYFGPGTRLTVL.

In regard to this clone: At one of its ends the junction is not consistent with the germline gene, which may arise from a read error. V usage is TRBV3-1 and J usage is TRBJ2-7; D gene unclear. The CDR3 totals 12 residues. Germline CDR1 reads LGHDT; CDR2 reads YNNKEL (reference sequence). The CDR3 DNA follows: TGCGCCAGCATCCGGACGGATTACGAGCAGTACTTC. This encodes CASIRTDYEQYF.

This clone occurred many times. The chain employs TRBV3-1 and TRBJ1-5; 8 bases fit TRBD1. The CDR3 covers 14 residues. Germline CDR1 and CDR2: LGHDT and YNNKEL (reference sequence). V shed 5 bases and J 2 bases; nucleotides not matched to a gene: 2. CDR3 nucleotides: TGTGCCAGCAGCTCGGACAGGGGCAATCAGCCCCAGCATTTT. Translation: CASSSDRGNQPQHF.

V gene TRBV11-2 combines with J gene TRBJ2-7; perhaps TRBD2 as D (8 bases). CDR1 and CDR2 (germline): SGHAT, FQNNGV. This CDR3 is built from 17 residues. V was pared by 5 bases and J by 6 bases, with 26 bases between. CDR3 DNA: TGTGCCAGCAGCCACCCCGGGAGGGGGCGGTTAACATGCGAGCAGTACTTC. Its translation: CASSHPGRGRLTCEQYF.

This clone was counted at least ten times. V and J are TRBV28 and TRBJ2-3; TRBD1 agrees at 10 bases. The CDR3 sequence is 17 residues long. The germline gives CDR1 MDHEN, CDR2 SYDVKM. The V gene end was trimmed by 7 bases and the J gene end by 1 base; junction bases not matched to a gene: 11. The CDR3 protein is CASTPGQGISGTDTQYF. CDR3 DNA: TGTGCCAGCACCCCGGGACAGGGGATATCTGGCACAGATACGCAGTATTTT.

This clone was counted many times. The V gene is TRBV19, the J gene TRBJ2-1, with 9 bases that match TRBD2. CDR1 is LNHDA, CDR2 SQIVND, per germline (reference sequence). V lost 5 bases, J lost 15 bases, and 11 bases stayed unmatched. The length of the CDR3 is 13 residues. Here the CDR3 reads CASSPGLALSVFF. The CDR3, as DNA: TGTGCCAGTAGTCCGGGACTAGCTCTCAGTGTGTTCTTC. Together with reference TRBV19 and TRBJ2-1, the CDR3 gives the full variable domain: DGGITQSPKYLFRKEGQNVTLSCEQNLNHDAMYWYRQDPGQGLRLIYYSQIVNDFQKGDIAEGYSVSREKKESFPLTVTSAQKNPTAFYLCASSPGLALSVFFGPGTRLTVL.

This clone was counted between two and nine times. This may be a read error: a much more frequent sequence differs by one nucleotide. The chain has TRBV2 and TRBJ1-5; D perhaps matches TRBD1 (5 bases). Germline V gene lookup returns CDR1 SNHLY and CDR2 FYNNEI. The CDR3 is 14 residues long. As DNA, the CDR3 is TGTGCCAGCAGTGAGGGCTGGGGGAATCAGTCCCAGCATTTT. Residues: CASSEGWGNQSQHF. The full variable domain, its missing parts supplied by reference TRBV2 and TRBJ1-5, is EPEVTQTPSHQVTQMGQEVILRCVPISNHLYFYWYRQILGQKVEFLVSFYNNEISEKSEIFDDQFSVERPDGSNFTLKIRSTKLEDSAMYFCASSEGWGNQSQHFGDGTRLSIL.

This clone was detected many times. A much more abundant neighbour one base away suggests this may be a read error. Here the CDR3 DNA reads TGTGCCAGCAGCTTATACGGGAGCTCCGACAATGAGCAGTTCTTC. Amino acids: CASSLYGSSDNEQFF. The chain carries TRBV11-3 and TRBJ2-1; maybe TRBD2 (6 bases). Germline V lookup: CDR1 SGHNT, CDR2 YENEEA. The CDR3 length is 15 residues.

This clone was seen repeatedly, ten times or more. V gene TRBV6-1 combines with J gene TRBJ2-1; D possibly matches TRBD1 or TRBD2 (5 bases each). V shed 6 bases and J shed 12 bases, with 24 bases lying between them. CDR1 is MNHNS, CDR2 SASEGT, per germline. CDR3 length: 15 residues. The CDR3 sequence is CASSDGHGSDGGQFF. As DNA, the CDR3 is TGTGCCAGCAGCGATGGACACGGTAGCGATGGGGGGCAGTTCTTC.